Shown below are 10 T cell receptor beta chains from a single sample sequenced in a study of T cell clusters in autoimmune cytopenias. Each sample's input was about 250 ng genomic DNA, roughly 40,000 genome equivalents. TRB rearrangements were amplified by touch-down multiplex PCR with mixed TRB-A/B primers. From its re-call of the multiplex PCR reads, TCRdb lists each CDR3 protein once, without DNA. The sample holds some 4,000 distinct CDR3 sequences. Separately, the same data were catalogued under a study of T cell repertoires in aging, cancer and after chemotherapy.

The source material was peripheral blood. The receptors come from a human donor in good health.

This clonotype is classed as medium-sized by frequency. The chain recombines TRBV29-1 with TRBJ2-3. The CDR3 length is 13 residues. Germline V lookup: CDR1 SQVTM, CDR2 ANQGSEA. The CDR3 is CSVAAIYTDTQYF.

The chain recombines TRBV5-4 with TRBJ1-2. Germline V gene lookup returns CDR1 SGHNT and CDR2 YYREEE (reference sequence). The CDR3 sequence is 16 residues long. CDR3 in amino acids: CASSLGRNLRDYGYTF. Full variable domain (outside the CDR3, taken from reference TRBV5-4 and TRBJ1-2): ETGVTQSPTHLIKTRGQQVTLRCSSQSGHNTVSWYQQALGQGPQFIFQYYREEENGRGNFPPRFSGLQFPNYSSELNVNALELDDSALYLCASSLGRNLRDYGYTFGSGTRLTVV.

By frequency, this clonotype is medium-sized (0.01 to 0.1%). V and J are TRBV7-6 and TRBJ2-7. The germline gives CDR1 SGHVS, CDR2 FNYEAQ. The CDR3 covers 13 residues. This chain's CDR3 is CASSSRGSYEQYF.

This clonotype is labeled medium-sized based on frequency. The chain combines TRBV19 with TRBJ2-7. CDR1 is LNHDA, CDR2 SQIVND, per germline (reference sequence). The CDR3 is 14 amino acids. The CDR3 region is CASSIGPDYYEQYF.

The V call is TRBV6-5, the J call TRBJ1-4; TCRdb indicates TRBD1, and absent DNA this call remains unverified. This CDR3 spans 16 amino acids. Germline V lookup: CDR1 MNHEY, CDR2 SVGAGI. This CDR3 is CASSPLRGLVGEKLFF.

The chain has TRBV7-9 and TRBJ1-5. CDR1 and CDR2 (germline): SEHNR, FQNEAQ (reference sequence). The CDR3 is 12 residues long. CDR3 sequence: CASTRANQPQHF.

The J gene is TRBJ2-1, the V gene TRBV11-2; the TCRdb call, TRBD2, lacks DNA for checking. Germline assignment: CDR1 SGHAT and CDR2 FQNNGV. The CDR3 consists of 16 residues. The CDR3 protein is CASSRRTSGGYNEQFF.

Its frequency marks this clonotype as medium-sized. The chain links TRBV7-2 to TRBJ2-7. This CDR3 is 13 amino acids long. Germline V gene lookup returns CDR1 SGHTA and CDR2 FQGNSA. This CDR3 reads CASSSTASYEQYF. The whole variable domain, filled in from reference TRBV7-2 and TRBJ2-7, reads GAGVSQSPSNKVTEKGKDVELRCDPISGHTALYWYRQSLGQGLEFLIYFQGNSAPDKSGLPSDRFSAERTGGSVSTLTIQRTQQEDSAVYLCASSSTASYEQYFGPGTRLTVT.

By frequency, this clonotype is medium-sized. The chain carries TRBV29-1 and TRBJ1-1; TCRdb's D call of TRBD1 is untestable without DNA. CDR3 length: 12 amino acids. Germline loops: CDR1 SQVTM, CDR2 ANQGSEA. The CDR3 is CSVNRGGTEAFF. Complete variable domain (other parts from reference TRBV29-1 and TRBJ1-1): SAVISQKPSRDICQRGTSLTIQCQVDSQVTMMFWYRQQPGQSLTLIATANQGSEATYESGFVIDKFPISRPNLTFSTLTVSNMSPEDSSIYLCSVNRGGTEAFFGQGTRLTVV.

This clonotype is medium-sized by frequency. The rearrangement joins TRBV6-5 to TRBJ1-1. Germline CDR1 reads MNHEY; CDR2 reads SVGAGI. The CDR3 runs to 12 residues. The CDR3 region is CASRTVNTEAFF.